This entry lists 13 T cell receptor beta chains sequenced from one sample in a study of cytomegalovirus exposure and HLA in healthy donors. The PCR used 60 Vbeta and 13 Jbeta primers. Using immunoSEQ multiplex PCR, the repertoire was profiled, and TCRdb retains in-frame clones only, with some absent. The repertoire holds 100,000 or so clones, with under 85% as singletons. The sample taken for sequencing was PBMCs. These receptors were obtained from a man aged 40-49 years in good health and CMV-seropositive.

The V and J genes are TRBV5-1 and TRBJ2-3, with 9 bases that match TRBD1. The CDR3 is made up of 17 amino acids. The germline CDR1 and CDR2 sequences are SGHRS and YFSETQ. Losses at the gene ends were 0 bases for V and 0 bases for J; bases not matched to a gene: 5. The CDR3: CASSLAPQGASTDTQYF. Written as DNA, the CDR3 is TGCGCCAGCAGCTTGGCACCACAGGGGGCTAGCACAGATACGCAGTATTTT.

The chain joins TRBV5-4 to TRBJ1-4; TRBD1 agrees at 7 bases. CDR3 size: 15 residues. The J segment lost 5 bases and the V segment lost 4 bases, leaving 8 bases of the junction unmatched. CDR1 and CDR2 (germline): SGHNT, YYREEE (reference sequence). This chain's CDR3 is CASSPFGDRNEKLFF. CDR3 coding DNA: TGTGCCAGCAGCCCATTCGGGGACAGAAATGAAAAACTGTTTTTT.

The J gene is TRBJ2-3, the V gene TRBV7-9; 7 nucleotides align to TRBD2. This CDR3 region has 16 residues. J was trimmed by 0 bases and V by 4 bases; bases with no gene match: 7. Per germline, CDR1 SEHNR and CDR2 FQNEAQ (reference sequence). CDR3 sequence reads: CASSSPRGSSTDTQYF. DNA for the CDR3: TGTGCCAGCAGCTCCCCGCGGGGGTCGAGCACAGATACGCAGTATTTT. Variable domain in full (rest from reference TRBV7-9 and TRBJ2-3): DTGVSQNPRHKITKRGQNVTFRCDPISEHNRLYWYRQTLGQGPEFLTYFQNEAQLEKSRLLSDRFSAERPKGSFSTLEIQRTEQGDSAMYLCASSSPRGSSTDTQYFGPGTRLTVL.

The chain joins TRBV5-1 to TRBJ1-1; a possible D gene is TRBD1 (6 bases). CDR3 length: 14 residues. Germline V gives CDR1 SGHRS, CDR2 YFSETQ. V was clipped by 1 base and J by 5 bases, with 12 bases between them. Written as DNA, the CDR3 is TGCGCCAGCAGCTTGTCGGCAGGGGTAACTGAAGCTTTCTTT. Translating it yields CASSLSAGVTEAFF.

The V call is TRBV25-1, the J call TRBJ2-3; 9 bases fit TRBD2. The ends lost 8 bases at V and 3 bases at J; junction bases unmatched: 9. The CDR3 length is 15 residues. The germline CDR1 and CDR2 sequences are MGHDK and SYGVNS. CDR3 protein: CASGVAGGRTDTQYF. The CDR3 nucleotides are TGTGCCAGCGGGGTGGCGGGGGGGCGTACAGATACGCAGTATTTT.

J is TRBJ2-7 and V is TRBV25-1; TRBD1 aligns across 9 bases. The CDR3 is 17 amino acids. Germline-derived CDR1 and CDR2 are MGHDK and SYGVNS. V lost 4 bases, J lost 2 bases, and 12 bases stayed unmatched. CDR3 sequence: CASSGEASGTGTYEQYF. CDR3 sequence (DNA): TGTGCCAGCAGTGGTGAAGCTTCTGGGACAGGGACCTACGAGCAGTACTTC.

This clone was counted a single time. A read error may produce the germline difference seen at one junction end. In the same sample, other DNA sequences code for this CDR3. This rearrangement joins TRBV7-8 to TRBJ1-5, with 7 bases fitting TRBD1. The CDR3 sequence is 17 residues long. In germline, CDR1 is SGHVS, CDR2 FQNEAQ. CDR3 amino acids: CASSPGQAAYSNQPQHF. The CDR3, as DNA: TGCGCCAGCAGCCCCGGACAGGCCGCCTATAGCAATCAGCCCCAGCATTTT.

The rearrangement joins TRBV27 to TRBJ1-4; D call uncertain. V was cut by 8 bases and J by 7 bases, with 14 bases left in between. This CDR3 region has 13 residues. Germline-derived CDR1 and CDR2 are MNHEY and SMNVEV (reference sequence). The CDR3 loop reads CASAPERGEKLFF. CDR3 in DNA: TGTGCCAGCGCCCCGGAGCGAGGTGAAAAACTGTTTTTT.

This clone was seen just once. The CDR3 region has the DNA TGTGCCAGCAGTGAAGTGACCCAGGGTTTCGACGGCTACACCTTC. Its protein product is CASSEVTQGFDGYTF. The chain combines TRBV6-1 with TRBJ1-2; D might be TRBD1 (5 bases). The V gene lost 1 base and the J gene lost 8 bases, with 17 bases spanning the gap. The CDR3 covers 15 residues. Germline V gene sequence: CDR1 MNHNS, CDR2 SASEGT.

The chain links TRBV6-4 to TRBJ2-2, with TRBD1 as a possible D gene (6 bases). Trimming left V 4 bases short and J 6 bases short, with 9 bases between. Germline CDR1 reads MRHNA; CDR2 reads SNTAGT. This CDR3 has 13 amino acids. CDR3 bases: TGTGCCAGCAGTGTGCAGGGGTCCGGGGAGCTGTTTTTT. It translates to CASSVQGSGELFF.

The chain joins TRBV6-6 to TRBJ2-5, with TRBD2 matching over 11 bases. V trimming: 8 bases; J trimming: 5 bases; junction bases outside the gene matches: 7. Germline V gives CDR1 MNHNY, CDR2 SVGAGI (reference sequence). This CDR3 region has 14 residues. CDR3 sequence (DNA): TGTGCCAGCGGGATAGCGGGGGGGCCTGAGACCCAGTACTTC. It is translated as CASGIAGGPETQYF.

The CDR3 is CASSSGQGGPPGANVLTF. CDR3 coding DNA: TGCGCCAGCAGCTCAGGACAGGGGGGGCCCCCTGGGGCCAACGTCCTGACTTTC. This rearrangement joins TRBV5-1 to TRBJ2-6; TRBD1 aligns across 10 bases. V lost 3 bases and J lost 2; bases outside the gene matches: 8. CDR3 size: 18 residues. Germline V gives CDR1 SGHRS, CDR2 YFSETQ.

The J gene is TRBJ2-6, the V gene TRBV7-2; a possible D gene is TRBD2 (6 bases). CDR1 SGHTA and CDR2 FQGNSA come from the germline V gene. The CDR3 has 16 amino acids. The V end was cut by 5 bases, the J end by 4 bases, with 15 bases between. CDR3 DNA sequence: TGTGCCAGCAGCCATACCGGGACTCAAGGGGCCAACGTCCTGACTTTC. Protein sequence: CASSHTGTQGANVLTF.